The sequence of this T cell receptor (beta chain) was determined in a study of blood T cell repertoires in COVID-19. Study information: The samples span acute and convalescent COVID-19 from the United States, Italy and Spain. Sources were T cells, B-cell-depleted T cells, or PBMCs; the material itself was cDNA or gDNA.

The CDR3 is 15 residues long. V lost 4 bases, J lost 3 bases, and 1 base stayed unmatched. Germline-derived CDR1 and CDR2 are SGHDT and YYEEEE. Authors' processing steps: Amplification with reference gene primers provided the estimates of nucleated cell counts. Sequenced by immunoSEQ multiplex PCR; TCRdb stores in-frame clones only, minus some. V and J calls and clone size are copied from that table; D and trimming were computed from the DNA. Of tens of thousands of clones listed, over 80% are singletons. This TCR derives from a woman of 80 years or more with acute or convalescent COVID-19. The chain couples TRBV5-6 to TRBJ2-2; 12 positions agree with TRBD2. Specimen: peripheral blood. The CDR3 DNA reads TGTGCCAGCAGCCGACTAGCGGGAGACACCGGGGAGCTGTTTTTT. It specifies CASSRLAGDTGELFF.